This TCR beta chain was captured in a study of T and B cells in COVID-19 patients. CDR3 size: 16 residues. CDR1 and CDR2 from the germline V gene are SGHDT and YYEEEE. V lost 6 bases to trimming and J lost 7 bases, with 25 bases between them. With regard to this clonotype: Antigen unknown.

Study-wide results and limits: Exclusive to the recovered cohort were 2,331 TCR clusters, 25 to 35 of them with low generation probability.

Blood genomic DNA input for TRB amplification was about 240-550 ng. Multiplex PCR with BIOMED2 TRB-A/B primer pools amplified TRB rearrangements. TCRdb passed the multiplex PCR reads through MiXCR, listing each CDR3 protein once. This table has tens of thousands of distinct CDR3 sequences, about 30% appearing once. The sample taken for sequencing was blood. The chain combines TRBV5-6 with TRBJ1-2, with unresolved D. This receptor was identified in a human donor who had recovered from COVID-19. The CDR3, as DNA: TGTGCCAGCACCCCCCCCGGCCCCAGTGACCGGCGTGGCTACACCTTC. Amino acids: CASTPPGPSDRRGYTF.